Listed below are T cell receptor beta chains from one sample, sequenced in a study of Graves' ophthalmopathy and Graves' hyperthyroidism. TCRdb reprocessed the multiplex PCR reads with MiXCR, giving one entry per CDR3 protein. The data hold about 700,000 distinct CDR3 sequences, with 40% observed a single time. The sequencing input was peripheral blood. All receptors derive from an adult man with Graves' ophthalmopathy. The CDR3 runs from the conserved cysteine through the conserved F or W. D genes are given only for firm matches. A row's size may be missing; if present it is once, few, many or a size class.

J | length | size | V | D | DNA | CDR3
TRBJ2-5 | 13 | NA | TRBV15 | NA | TGTGCCACCAGCAGAGATGGGGTAGAGACCCAGTACTTC | CATSRDGVETQYF
TRBJ2-6 | 19 | NA | TRBV7-9 | NA | TGTGCCGGCAGCCACGGGACCGCTCCAGATAACTCTGGGGCCAACGTCCTGACTTTC | CAGSHGTAPDNSGANVLTF
TRBJ1-5 | 15 | NA | TRBV24-1 | TRBD1 | TGTGCCACCAGTGCGAGACAGGGTGTCACTCAGCCCCAGCATTTT | CATSARQGVTQPQHF
TRBJ1-4 | 14 | NA | TRBV25-1 | NA | TGTGCCAGCAGCCTCAGGGGAGTTGCGGAAAAACTGTTTTTT | CASSLRGVAEKLFF
TRBJ2-7 | 15 | NA | TRBV2 | TRBD1 | TGTGCCAGCATACCATCCGGGACAGTTTCCTACGAGCAGTACTTC | CASIPSGTVSYEQYF
TRBJ1-4 | 15 | NA | TRBV20-1 | TRBD1 | TGCAGTGCTAGAGAGACAGGACAGGGGAATGAAAAACTGTTTTTT | CSARETGQGNEKLFF
TRBJ2-6 | 19 | NA | TRBV20-1 | TRBD1 | TGCAGTGCTAGAGCACTGAGACAGGGGTTCGTGGCTGGGGCCAACGTCCTGACTTTC | CSARALRQGFVAGANVLTF
TRBJ2-7 | 16 | NA | TRBV11-1 | NA | TGTGCCAGCAGCCAAGGAAGTGGCCGAGACCCTTACGAGCAGAACTTC | CASSQGSGRDPYEQNF
TRBJ1-4 | 13 | NA | TRBV7-9 | NA | TGTGCCAGCAGCTCGGGGGGAGATGAAAAACTGTTTTTT | CASSSGGDEKLFF
TRBJ1-2 | 12 | NA | TRBV20-1 | NA | TGCAGTGCTAGACCCCCCGACGGATACTACACCTTC | CSARPPDGYYTF
TRBJ1-2 | 14 | few | TRBV10-3 | NA | TGTGCCAGCAGTGATCAACCCGGTAACTATGGCTACACCTTC | CASSDQPGNYGYTF